The rows below give T cell receptor beta chains drawn from one sample of a study of cytomegalovirus exposure and HLA in healthy donors. Using immunoSEQ multiplex PCR, the repertoire was profiled, and TCRdb retains in-frame clones only, with some absent. The sample has about 44,000 clones; over 85% are singletons. The material sequenced was PBMCs. The receptor set was obtained from a woman between 18 and 29 years old in good health and CMV-seronegative. CDR3s include the opening cysteine and the closing phenylalanine or tryptophan. Each record gives: V gene, CDR3 length, D gene, J gene, clone size, CDR3 DNA, CDR3 protein. D genes are given only for firm matches. Some rows mark clone size as missing; the rest say once, few, many or name a class of expanded clone.

>TRBV10-3|15|TRBD1|TRBJ1-1|.
TGTGCCACATCCGACAGGGTGGCAAAGAACACTGAAGCTTTCTTT
CATSDRVAKNTEAFF
>TRBV10-3|13|TRBD2|TRBJ2-7|.
TGTGCCATCAGTGAGTGGGAGGGCGCCGAGCAGTACTTC
CAISEWEGAEQYF
>TRBV9|10|.|TRBJ1-4|few
TGTGCCAGCGGAGGTGAAAAACTGTTTTTT
CASGGEKLFF
>TRBV28|17|TRBD2|TRBJ2-3|.
TGTGCCAGCAGTTTACGAAGCTGGGCGGGGGTAACAGATACGCAGTATTTT
CASSLRSWAGVTDTQYF
>TRBV10-1|16|.|TRBJ2-3|.
TGCGCCAGCAGTGATGATCAGGGGCCATCCACAGATACGCAGTATTTT
CASSDDQGPSTDTQYF
>TRBV11-2|15|.|TRBJ2-3|.
TGTGCCAGCAGCTTAGATGGAGGTAGGACAGATACGCAGTATTTT
CASSLDGGRTDTQYF
>TRBV4-1|15|.|TRBJ2-7|.
TGCGCCAGCAGCCAAACAACAGGCCCCTCCTACGAGCAGTACTTC
CASSQTTGPSYEQYF
>TRBV6-6|11|.|TRBJ1-1|.
TGTGCCAGCAGTTACTTAACTGAAGCTTTCTTT
CASSYLTEAFF
>TRBV19|17|.|TRBJ1-4|once
TGTGCCAGTAGTATCGGGTACGGAGGACAGCTTAATGAAAAACTGTTTTTT
CASSIGYGGQLNEKLFF
>TRBV6-5|14|.|TRBJ1-1|.
TGTGCCAGCAGTCAGCTAGGGGGAAACACTGAAGCTTTCTTT
CASSQLGGNTEAFF
>TRBV11-2|15|.|TRBJ2-1|once
TGTGCCAGCAGCTTAGGGACTATCTCATCCAATGAGCAGTTCTTC
CASSLGTISSNEQFF
>TRBV19|15|TRBD1|TRBJ1-5|.
TGTGCCAGTAGTCGAGACAGGGGAACATCACAGCCCCAGCATTTT
CASSRDRGTSQPQHF
>TRBV4-1|17|TRBD1|TRBJ2-1|.
TGCGCCAGCAGCAGCAGGGGGCTCTCCTCCGTTAACAATGAGCAGTTCTTC
CASSSRGLSSVNNEQFF
>TRBV2|13|.|TRBJ1-1|.
TGTGCCAGCAGTTCTAAGTTGAACACTGAAGCTTTCTTT
CASSSKLNTEAFF
>TRBV28|12|.|TRBJ1-2|.
TGTGCCAGCAGGGGTGACAGATCCCTTTACACCTTC
CASRGDRSLYTF
>TRBV25-1|13|.|TRBJ1-3|once
TGTGCCAGCGTGACATTCTCTGGAAACACCATATATTTT
CASVTFSGNTIYF
>TRBV7-2|14|.|TRBJ2-3|.
TGTGCCAGCAGCCCCGCGTATAGCACAGATACGCAGTATTTT
CASSPAYSTDTQYF
>TRBV28|14|.|TRBJ1-2|.
TGTGCCAGCAGCCCGACAGCTCTTAACTATGGCTACACCTTC
CASSPTALNYGYTF
>TRBV4-1|14|.|TRBJ2-7|.
TGCGCCAGCAGCTCACCCGGGGGTATCTACGAGCAGTACTTC
CASSSPGGIYEQYF
>TRBV28|17|.|TRBJ2-3|.
TGTGCCAGCAGTTTAGACAGCACGGGGGTAATCACAGATACGCAGTATTTT
CASSLDSTGVITDTQYF
>TRBV10-3|13|TRBD1|TRBJ2-1|medium-sized
TGTGCCATCAGACCGGGACAGGGGAATGAGCAGTTCTTC
CAIRPGQGNEQFF
>TRBV2|12|.|TRBJ2-7|.
TGTGCCAGCTCGCATGCCCGCGGCGAGCAGTACTTC
CASSHARGEQYF
>TRBV6-1|17|TRBD1|TRBJ2-3|.
TGTGCCAGCAGTGCAGACAGGGTACGCACTGGCACAGATACGCAGTATTTT
CASSADRVRTGTDTQYF
>TRBV29-1|16|TRBD2|TRBJ2-3|.
TGCAGCGTTGGACCCTCTACTAGCGGGAGCACAGATACGCAGTATTTT
CSVGPSTSGSTDTQYF
>TRBV18|16|.|TRBJ1-5|.
TGTGCCAGCTCTCGCGACATTGGAGACAGTGGGGAAGCCCAGCATTTT
CASSRDIGDSGEAQHF
>TRBV5-1|15|.|TRBJ1-2|.
TGCGCCAGCAGCTTGTCGCCGGAGGGAAGGAGAGGCTACACCTTC
CASSLSPEGRRGYTF
>TRBV7-3|15|.|TRBJ2-7|.
TGTGCCAGCAGCTTGTACCCCACTAGGCCCTACGAGCAGTACTTC
CASSLYPTRPYEQYF
>TRBV7-7|13|.|TRBJ2-4|.
TGTGCCAGCAGCTTAGCGCTGGGGGCATCGCGGTACTTC
CASSLALGASRYF
>TRBV7-6|16|.|TRBJ1-5|.
TGTGCCAGCAGCTTAGCGGCAGGTTATAGCAATCAGCCCCAGCATTTT
CASSLAAGYSNQPQHF
>TRBV7-3|15|.|TRBJ2-1|.
TGTGCCAGCAGCTTGCAGGGATCCCAATACAATGAGCAGTTCTTC
CASSLQGSQYNEQFF
>TRBV6-6|14|.|TRBJ1-5|.
TGTGCCAGCTTCAACAGGTATAGCAATCAGCCCCAGCATTTT
CASFNRYSNQPQHF
>TRBV28|13|TRBD1|TRBJ2-7|.
TGTGCCAGCAGAACACAGGGGGCGCGGGAGCAGTACTTC
CASRTQGAREQYF
>TRBV19|15|.|TRBJ2-2|.
TGTGCCAGTAGTATACAGGGGGGTAGCACCGGGGAGCTGTTTTTT
CASSIQGGSTGELFF
>TRBV9|13|.|TRBJ1-3|.
TGTGCCAGCAGTGCGAGCTCTGGAAACACCATATATTTT
CASSASSGNTIYF
>TRBV19|14|.|TRBJ2-7|.
TGTGCCAGTAGTATGATGACAGCAGCCTACGAGCAGTACTTC
CASSMMTAAYEQYF
>TRBV7-9|14|.|TRBJ2-3|.
TGTGCCAGCAGCTTAGCGGAGGACAGAAATACGCAGTATTTT
CASSLAEDRNTQYF
>TRBV7-2|15|.|TRBJ1-4|.
TGTGCCAGCAGCTTAAATGGGGGGAGGAGTGAAAAACTGTTTTTT
CASSLNGGRSEKLFF
>TRBV5-1|16|TRBD1|TRBJ1-5|.
TGCGCCAGCAGCAAGGACAGGGGGCAGTTTGGTCAGCCCCAGCATTTT
CASSKDRGQFGQPQHF
>TRBV19|13|.|TRBJ1-1|few
TGTGCCAGTAGTATCCAGGGAGGAACTGAAGCTTTCTTT
CASSIQGGTEAFF
>TRBV28|14|.|TRBJ2-7|once
TGTGCCAGCAGTCCCGGGACAACGGACGACGAGCAGTACTTC
CASSPGTTDDEQYF
>TRBV9|13|.|TRBJ2-1|.
TGTGCCAGCAGCGTAGTGGGGGCTCAGGGACAGTTCTTC
CASSVVGAQGQFF
>TRBV5-5|16|.|TRBJ2-5|.
TGTGCCAGCAGCTTGGGGGACTCCTCGGGCCAAGAGACCCAGTACTTC
CASSLGDSSGQETQYF
>TRBV2|13|.|TRBJ1-1|.
TGTGCCAGCAGTGACAGGCCGGCCACTGAAGCTTTCTTT
CASSDRPATEAFF
>TRBV19|15|.|TRBJ2-5|.
TGTGCCAGTAGTATCGGGACTTATCCCCAAGAGACCCAGTACTTC
CASSIGTYPQETQYF
>TRBV27|15|TRBD2|TRBJ2-3|.
TGTGCCAGCAGTTTGACGGGCGGGGGTGGAGATACGCAGTATTTT
CASSLTGGGGDTQYF
>TRBV9|13|.|TRBJ2-7|few
TGTGCCAGCAGCGCAGGCAGCTCCTACGAGCAGTACTTC
CASSAGSSYEQYF
>TRBV10-2|13|.|TRBJ1-6|few
TGCGCCAGCAGTGAACAGGCTGGTTCACCCCTCCACTTT
CASSEQAGSPLHF
>TRBV11-2|14|TRBD1|TRBJ2-7|.
TGTGCCAGCAGCTTAAATACAGGGGGTTACGAGCAGTACTTC
CASSLNTGGYEQYF
>TRBV28|16|TRBD1|TRBJ1-4|.
TGTGCCAGCAGTTCGTACACAGGGGTTGAAAATGAAAAACTGTTTTTT
CASSSYTGVENEKLFF
>TRBV2|12|.|TRBJ1-5|.
TGTGCCAGCACGACAGCAAATCAGCCCCAGCATTTT
CASTTANQPQHF
>TRBV5-8|12|.|TRBJ1-5|.
TGTGCCAGCGGATACAGTTATCAGCCCCAGCATTTT
CASGYSYQPQHF
>TRBV10-1|16|.|TRBJ1-3|.
TGCGCCAGCAGTGAGTCCACAGCAAACTCTGGAAACACCATATATTTT
CASSESTANSGNTIYF